The clone carrying this T cell receptor beta chain was seen only a few times. Its cognate antigen is unknown. These data are taken from a study of T-cell memory formation after mild COVID-19. Study as a whole: The two donors had largely donor-specific TCR clusters. Study-wide points: Pre-infection memory held some responding clones, suggesting pre-existing cross-reactive T cells responded.

The CDR3 has 13 amino acids. V lost 4 bases and J lost 0, with 7 bases in between. Germline CDR1 reads GTSNPN; CDR2 reads SVGIG (reference sequence). 5'RACE primed from the constant segment yielded TCR alpha and TCR beta cDNA libraries bearing sample barcodes and UMIs. TCRdb re-called the 5' RACE reads through MiXCR, storing one row per CDR3 protein. There are approximately 480,000 distinct CDR3 sequences in the sample; around a sixth occur only once, and over 9% lies in the top ten. The clonotype was recovered from an adult woman who had mild COVID-19 (a few samples of this study predate the infection). Cell type and time point are not known. The chain recombines TRBV30 with TRBJ1-5; D is undetermined. Specimen: PBMCs or a T cell subset sorted from them (not recorded which). CDR3 coding DNA: TGTGCCTGGACCGGGATTAGCAATCAGCCCCAGCATTTT. Translated, it gives CAWTGISNQPQHF.